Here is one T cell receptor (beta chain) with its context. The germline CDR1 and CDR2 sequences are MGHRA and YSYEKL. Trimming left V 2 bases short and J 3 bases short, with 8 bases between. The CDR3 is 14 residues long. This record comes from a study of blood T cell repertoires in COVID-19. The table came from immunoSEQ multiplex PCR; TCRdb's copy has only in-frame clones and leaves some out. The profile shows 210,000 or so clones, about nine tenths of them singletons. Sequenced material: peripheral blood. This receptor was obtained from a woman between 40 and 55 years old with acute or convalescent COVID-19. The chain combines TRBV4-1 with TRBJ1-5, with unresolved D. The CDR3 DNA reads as TGCGCCAGCAGCCAATTCAGGATCAATCAGCCCCAGCATTTT. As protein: CASSQFRINQPQHF.